The source of this T cell receptor beta chain is a study of blood T cells in healthy people across ages. About the research overall: Template switching caught about one barcoded beta molecule for each two T cells.

Germline V lookup: CDR1 ENHRY, CDR2 SYGVKD. The CDR3 is made up of 15 amino acids. The germline V and J ends were trimmed by 0 bases and 2 bases, with 11 bases remaining between them. PCR was performed a second time for about 7 to 11 cycles using a sample-barcoded 5' primer and a J-beta primer mix. Each CDR3 protein gets one entry after TCRdb re-called the 5' RACE reads with MiXCR. This table holds around 1,600,000 distinct CDR3 sequences, about 42% found once. The chain links TRBV10-3 to TRBJ2-7; D is perhaps TRBD2 (6 bases). This sequence originates from a young woman in good health. Sequences were obtained from blood. The CDR3 sequence is CAISESGGATYEQYF. The CDR3 DNA reads as TGTGCCATCAGTGAGTCGGGGGGAGCCACCTACGAGCAGTACTTC.